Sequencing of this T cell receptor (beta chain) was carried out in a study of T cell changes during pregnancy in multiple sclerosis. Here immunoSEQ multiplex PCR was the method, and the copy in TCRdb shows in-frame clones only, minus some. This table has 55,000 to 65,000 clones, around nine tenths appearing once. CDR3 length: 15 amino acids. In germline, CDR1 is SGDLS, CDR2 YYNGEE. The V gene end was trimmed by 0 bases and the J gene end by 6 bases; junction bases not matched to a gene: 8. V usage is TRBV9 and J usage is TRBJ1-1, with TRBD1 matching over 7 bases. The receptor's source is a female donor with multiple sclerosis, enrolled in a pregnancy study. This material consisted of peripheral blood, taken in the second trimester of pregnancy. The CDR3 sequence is CASSVVGQALAEAFF. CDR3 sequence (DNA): TGTGCCAGCAGCGTAGTTGGACAGGCCCTGGCTGAAGCTTTCTTT.